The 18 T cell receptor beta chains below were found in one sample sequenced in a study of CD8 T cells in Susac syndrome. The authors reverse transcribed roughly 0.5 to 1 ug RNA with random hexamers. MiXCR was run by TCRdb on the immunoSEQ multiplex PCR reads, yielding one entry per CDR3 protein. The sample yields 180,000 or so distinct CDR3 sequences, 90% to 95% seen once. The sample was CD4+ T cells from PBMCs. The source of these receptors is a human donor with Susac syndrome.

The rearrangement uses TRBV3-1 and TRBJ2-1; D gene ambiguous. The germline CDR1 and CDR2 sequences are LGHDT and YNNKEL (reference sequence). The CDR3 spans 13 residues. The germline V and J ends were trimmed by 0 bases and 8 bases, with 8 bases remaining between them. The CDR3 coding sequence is TGTGCCAGCAGCCAAGACCCCTCCGATGAGCAGTTCTTC. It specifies CASSQDPSDEQFF.

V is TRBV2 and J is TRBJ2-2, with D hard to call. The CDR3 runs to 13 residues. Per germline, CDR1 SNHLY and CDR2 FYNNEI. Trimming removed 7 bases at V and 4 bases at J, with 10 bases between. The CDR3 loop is CASKNDITGELFF. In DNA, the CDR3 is TGTGCCAGCAAGAATGATATCACCGGGGAGCTGTTTTTT. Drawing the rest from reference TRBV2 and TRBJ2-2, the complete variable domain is EPEVTQTPSHQVTQMGQEVILRCVPISNHLYFYWYRQILGQKVEFLVSFYNNEISEKSEIFDDQFSVERPDGSNFTLKIRSTKLEDSAMYFCASKNDITGELFFGEGSRLTVL.

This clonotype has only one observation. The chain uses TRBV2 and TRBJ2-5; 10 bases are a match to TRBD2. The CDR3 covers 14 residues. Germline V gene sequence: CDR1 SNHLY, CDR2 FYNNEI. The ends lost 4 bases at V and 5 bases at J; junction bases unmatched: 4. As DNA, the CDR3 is TGTGCCAGCAGTGGAGGACTAGCGGTGGAGACCCAGTACTTC. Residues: CASSGGLAVETQYF.

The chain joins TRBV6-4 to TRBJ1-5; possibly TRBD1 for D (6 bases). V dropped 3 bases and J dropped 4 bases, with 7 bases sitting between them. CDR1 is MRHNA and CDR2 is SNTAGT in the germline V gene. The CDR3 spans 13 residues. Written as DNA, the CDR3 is TGTGCCAGCAGTGAACAGGGTAATCAGCCCCAGCATTTT. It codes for CASSEQGNQPQHF.

As DNA, the CDR3 is TGCAGTGCGAAATCCTTATGGGTCAATACGCAGTATTTT. Translating gives CSAKSLWVNTQYF. The rearrangement uses TRBV20-1 and TRBJ2-3; D gene ambiguous. The CDR3 has 13 amino acids. Trimming left V 6 bases short and J 7 bases short, with 17 bases between. CDR1 DFQATT and CDR2 SNEGSKA come from the germline V gene (reference sequence).

CDR3 DNA sequence: TGTGCCAGCAGCTTAGCCCCCAAGAACACTGAAGCTTTCTTT. Protein product: CASSLAPKNTEAFF. This chain links TRBV7-2 with TRBJ1-1; D uncertain. The CDR3 totals 14 residues. With 0 bases removed from V and 1 base from J, the gap between germline ends came to 6 bases. Germline V gene data show CDR1 as SGHTA and CDR2 as FQGNSA.

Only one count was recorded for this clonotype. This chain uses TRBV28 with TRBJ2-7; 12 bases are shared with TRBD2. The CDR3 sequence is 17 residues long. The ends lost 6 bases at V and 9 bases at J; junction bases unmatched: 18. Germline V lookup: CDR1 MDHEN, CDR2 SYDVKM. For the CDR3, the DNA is TGTGCCAGCAGGCTGGACAGGCGACTAGCGGGAGAGGTAGGGCAGTACTTC. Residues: CASRLDRRLAGEVGQYF.

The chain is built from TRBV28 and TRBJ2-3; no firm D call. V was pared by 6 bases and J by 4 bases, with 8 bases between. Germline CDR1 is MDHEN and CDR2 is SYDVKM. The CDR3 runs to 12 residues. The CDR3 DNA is TGTGCCAGCAGGGGCACTGCAGATACGCAGTATTTT. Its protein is CASRGTADTQYF.

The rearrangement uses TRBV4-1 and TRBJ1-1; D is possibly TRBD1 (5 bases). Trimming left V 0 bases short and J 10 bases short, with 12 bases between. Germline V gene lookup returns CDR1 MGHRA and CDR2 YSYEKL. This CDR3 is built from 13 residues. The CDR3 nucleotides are TGCGCCAGCAGCCAAGATCATTGGGGGACAGCTTTCTTT. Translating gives CASSQDHWGTAFF.

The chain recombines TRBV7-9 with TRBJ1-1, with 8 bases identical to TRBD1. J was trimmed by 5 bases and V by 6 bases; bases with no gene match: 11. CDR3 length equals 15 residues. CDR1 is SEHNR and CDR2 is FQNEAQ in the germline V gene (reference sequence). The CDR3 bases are TGTGCCAGCAGGCAATTTCAGGGGGCGCGGACTGAAGCTTTCTTT. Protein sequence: CASRQFQGARTEAFF.

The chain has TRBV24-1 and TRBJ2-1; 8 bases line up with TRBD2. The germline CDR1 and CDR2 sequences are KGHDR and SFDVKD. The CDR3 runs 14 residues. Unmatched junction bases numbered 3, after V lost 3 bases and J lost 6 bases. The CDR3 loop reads CATSDPGGANEQFF. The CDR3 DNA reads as TGTGCCACCAGTGATCCCGGGGGGGCCAATGAGCAGTTCTTC.

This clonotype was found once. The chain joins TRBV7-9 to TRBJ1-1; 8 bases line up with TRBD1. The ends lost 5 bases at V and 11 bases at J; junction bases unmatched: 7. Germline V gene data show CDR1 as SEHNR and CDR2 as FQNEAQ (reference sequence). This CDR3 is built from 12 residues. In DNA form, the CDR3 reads TGTGCCAGCAGCCATGACAGGGGCGATGCTTTCTTT. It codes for CASSHDRGDAFF.

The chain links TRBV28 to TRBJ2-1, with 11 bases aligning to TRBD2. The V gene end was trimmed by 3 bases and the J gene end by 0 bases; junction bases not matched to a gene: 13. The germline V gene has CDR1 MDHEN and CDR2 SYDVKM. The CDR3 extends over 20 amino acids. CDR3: CASSLLPLAGGRSSYNEQFF. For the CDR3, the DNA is TGTGCCAGCAGTTTGCTCCCGCTAGCGGGAGGTAGGAGCTCCTACAATGAGCAGTTCTTC.

DNA for the CDR3: TGTGCCAGCTCAATGACAGGGACCACTGAAGCTTTCTTT. This translates into CASSMTGTTEAFF. The chain uses TRBV18 and TRBJ1-1; 7 nucleotides line up with TRBD1. Germline CDR1 is KGHSH and CDR2 is LQKENI. This CDR3 comprises 13 residues. V dropped 5 bases and J dropped 4; count of bases not matched to a gene: 4.

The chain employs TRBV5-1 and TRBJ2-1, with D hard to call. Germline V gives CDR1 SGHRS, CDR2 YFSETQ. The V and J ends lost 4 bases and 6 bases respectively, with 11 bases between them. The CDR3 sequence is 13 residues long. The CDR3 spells CASSTEASNEQFF. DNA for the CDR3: TGCGCCAGCAGCACAGAAGCTAGCAATGAGCAGTTCTTC.

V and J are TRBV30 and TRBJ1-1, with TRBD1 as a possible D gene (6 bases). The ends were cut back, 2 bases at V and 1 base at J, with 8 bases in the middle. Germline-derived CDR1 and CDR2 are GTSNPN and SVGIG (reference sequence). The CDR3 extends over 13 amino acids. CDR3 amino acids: CAWSWGQNTEAFF. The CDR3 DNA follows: TGTGCCTGGAGTTGGGGACAGAACACTGAAGCTTTCTTT.

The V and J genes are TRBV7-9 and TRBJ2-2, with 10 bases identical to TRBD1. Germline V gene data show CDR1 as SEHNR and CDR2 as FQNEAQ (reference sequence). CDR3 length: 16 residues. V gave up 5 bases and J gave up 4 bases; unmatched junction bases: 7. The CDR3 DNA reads TGTGCCAGCAGCACCGGGACAGGGGTCCTCACCGGGGAGCTGTTTTTT. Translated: CASSTGTGVLTGELFF.

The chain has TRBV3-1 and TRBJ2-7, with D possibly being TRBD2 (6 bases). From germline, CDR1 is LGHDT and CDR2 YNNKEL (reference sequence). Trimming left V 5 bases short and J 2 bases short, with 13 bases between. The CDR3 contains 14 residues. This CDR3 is CASSVRRATYEQYF. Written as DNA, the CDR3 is TGTGCCAGCAGCGTCCGGAGGGCGACCTACGAGCAGTACTTC.